The 9 T cell receptor beta chains reported below all come from one sample, sequenced in a study of CD8+ T cells in alopecia areata. The authors extracted RNA and reverse transcribed it into cDNA as the sequencing template. Measured with immunoSEQ multiplex PCR; TCRdb has only the in-frame clones, and not every one. Of 150,000 to 200,000 clones listed, just over 65% are singletons. Material: CD8+ T cells sorted from blood, obtained at week 0. The receptors stem from a human donor with alopecia areata.

The chain has TRBV2 and TRBJ2-2, with D unresolved. Germline CDR1 and CDR2: SNHLY and FYNNEI. The CDR3 has 17 amino acids. V was pared by 2 bases and J by 0 bases, with 13 bases between. The chain's CDR3 is CASSERPTTSNTGELFF. CDR3 in DNA: TGTGCCAGCAGTGAACGTCCCACAACCTCGAACACCGGGGAGCTGTTTTTT.

V gene TRBV7-8 combines with J gene TRBJ2-7; D possibly corresponds to TRBD2 (5 bases). V was trimmed by 0 bases and J by 3 bases, leaving 12 bases between them. The CDR3 is 15 residues long. Looked up from germline, CDR1 is SGHVS and CDR2 is FQNEAQ. In nucleotides, the CDR3 is TGTGCCAGCAGCTTAGCCCCCTCTCGGGGCTACGAGCAGTACTTC. Translated: CASSLAPSRGYEQYF.

This clone occurred once. The chain uses TRBV2 and TRBJ2-1, with D hard to call. Trimming pared 6 bases from V and 6 bases from J, leaving 21 bases between. This CDR3 comprises 16 residues. Germline V gene data show CDR1 as SNHLY and CDR2 as FYNNEI. Here the CDR3 reads CASSPLLSLKGNEQFF. The DNA of the CDR3 is TGTGCCAGCAGCCCCCTCCTTTCCTTAAAGGGCAATGAGCAGTTCTTC.

This chain uses TRBV4-1 with TRBJ2-5; 8 nucleotides agree with TRBD2. Germline values: CDR1 MGHRA, CDR2 YSYEKL. The V gene end was trimmed by 4 bases and the J gene end by 5 bases; junction bases not matched to a gene: 6. The CDR3 sequence is 14 residues long. CDR3: CASSPVRGVETQYF. CDR3 DNA: TGCGCCAGCAGCCCAGTGCGGGGGGTTGAGACCCAGTACTTC.

V is TRBV27 and J is TRBJ1-5; possibly TRBD1 for D (5 bases). V dropped 5 bases and J dropped 0 bases, with 8 bases sitting between them. The length of the CDR3 is 14 residues. Germline V gene lookup returns CDR1 MNHEY and CDR2 SMNVEV (reference sequence). CDR3 bases: TGTGCCAGCAGTGTCAGGGATAGCAATCAGCCCCAGCATTTT. Residues: CASSVRDSNQPQHF.

The V gene is TRBV13, the J gene TRBJ2-7; 7 nucleotides align to TRBD1. Germline CDR1 and CDR2: PRHDT and FYEKMQ (reference sequence). The length of the CDR3 is 13 residues. J gave up 2 bases and V 11 bases, and 9 bases lay outside the gene matches. CDR3 sequence: CAVSLGQAYEQYF. The CDR3 bases are TGTGCCGTTTCCCTCGGACAGGCCTACGAGCAGTACTTC. The full variable domain, rest sourced from reference TRBV13 and TRBJ2-7, is AAGVIQSPRHLIKEKRETATLKCYPIPRHDTVYWYQQGPGQDPQFLISFYEKMQSDKGSIPDRFSAQQFSDYHSELNMSSLELGDSALYFCAVSLGQAYEQYFGPGTRLTVT.

V is TRBV7-9 and J is TRBJ2-5; TRBD2 matches at 8 bases. J lost 1 base, V lost 5 bases, and 3 bases had no gene match. Germline V gene sequence: CDR1 SEHNR, CDR2 FQNEAQ (reference sequence). This CDR3 comprises 14 residues. In DNA form, the CDR3 reads TGTGCCAGCAGCCGAGGACTAGCCCAAGAGACCCAGTACTTC. Its translation is CASSRGLAQETQYF.

The J gene is TRBJ1-5, the V gene TRBV27; maybe TRBD1 (6 bases). This CDR3 region has 16 residues. Germline V gene data show CDR1 as MNHEY and CDR2 as SMNVEV (reference sequence). The germline V and J ends were trimmed by 5 bases and 10 bases, with 24 bases remaining between them. The CDR3: CASSPSTGHYNLPQHF. CDR3 nucleotide sequence: TGTGCCAGCAGTCCGTCGACAGGACATTACAATCTCCCCCAGCATTTT.

This clone was detected only a few times. This rearrangement joins TRBV19 to TRBJ2-3, with a weak D call TRBD2 (6 bases). From germline, CDR1 is LNHDA and CDR2 SQIVND (reference sequence). V was trimmed by 4 bases and J by 5 bases, leaving 16 bases between them. The CDR3 contains 15 residues. The CDR3 DNA follows: TGTGCCAGTAGTAGCACGAGGGAGGCAGTAGATACGCAGTATTTT. Protein sequence: CASSSTREAVDTQYF.